This entry describes one TCR beta chain. At one end the junction does not follow the germline gene, possibly because of a read error. The data belong to a study of blood T cell repertoires in COVID-19. The overall study: The origin of the acute and convalescent COVID-19 samples was the United States, Italy and Spain. In each case, the material was cDNA or gDNA derived from T cells, B-cell-depleted T cells, or PBMCs.

From germline, CDR1 is SEHNR and CDR2 FQNEAQ (reference sequence). The CDR3 loop spans 13 amino acids. How the authors handled the data: Amplification with reference gene primers provided the estimates of nucleated cell counts. Method: immunoSEQ multiplex PCR; TCRdb's copy keeps in-frame clones and lacks some. The DNA gave D and trimming, while V, J and clone size come from that table. The repertoire holds a few hundred thousand clones, with more than 75% as singletons. Seattle patient enrollment occurred during active infection, with longitudinal follow-up thereafter. The specimen sequenced was peripheral blood. This receptor was identified in a woman aged 60-70 years with COVID-19, enrolled during active disease. The V and J genes are TRBV7-9 and TRBJ2-1; possibly TRBD1 for D (6 bases). CDR3 loop: CASSRSGDRQPIF. The DNA of the CDR3 is TGTGCCAGCAGCCGAAGCGGAGACAGGCAACCAATCTTC. The full variable domain, rest sourced from reference TRBV7-9 and TRBJ2-1, is DTGVSQNPRHKITKRGQNVTFRCDPISEHNRLYWYRQTLGQGPEFLTYFQNEAQLEKSRLLSDRFSAERPKGSFSTLEIQRTEQGDSAMYLCASSRSGDRQPIFGPGTRLTVL.